The T cell receptor beta chain under discussion was sequenced for a study of blood T cells in healthy people across ages. Study-wide results and limits: Diversity estimates from one million T cells were considered underestimates. While age rose, TCR beta diversity per million T cells dropped in a roughly linear way.

Germline CDR1 SGHKS, CDR2 YYEKEE (reference sequence). The CDR3 is 15 amino acids. The V gene lost 2 bases and the J gene lost 3 bases, with 12 bases spanning the gap. In its sample, this clonotype was seen a few times. Its cognate antigen is unknown. Then a second PCR, running roughly 7 to 11 cycles, was carried out with a sample-barcoded 5' primer and a J-beta primer mix. TCRdb passed the 5' RACE reads through MiXCR, listing each CDR3 protein once. This sample carries approximately 800,000 distinct CDR3 sequences, 25% to 30% of them seen once, and the ten largest clones take over 2.5%. The same sample was also used in a study of T cells of mothers and their children. From that second work: Related and unrelated pairs show similar thymic shaping of TCR recombination output.

This chain links TRBV5-5 with TRBJ1-5; D is uncertain. Source material: blood. This receptor was obtained from a boy younger than 18 in good health. CDR3 region: CASSFGVNTNQPQHF. CDR3 DNA: TGTGCCAGCAGCTTTGGCGTTAACACCAATCAGCCCCAGCATTTT.